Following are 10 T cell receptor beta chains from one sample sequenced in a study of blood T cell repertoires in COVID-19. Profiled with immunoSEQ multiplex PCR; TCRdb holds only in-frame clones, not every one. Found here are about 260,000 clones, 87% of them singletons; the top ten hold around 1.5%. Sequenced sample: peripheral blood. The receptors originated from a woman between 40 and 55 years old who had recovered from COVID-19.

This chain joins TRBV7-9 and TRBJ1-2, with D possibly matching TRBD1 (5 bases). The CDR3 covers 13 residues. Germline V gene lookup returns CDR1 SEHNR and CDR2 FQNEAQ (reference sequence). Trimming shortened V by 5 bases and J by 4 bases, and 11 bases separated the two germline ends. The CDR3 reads CASSRDSFYGYTF. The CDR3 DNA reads TGTGCCAGCAGCCGAGACAGCTTCTATGGCTACACCTTC.

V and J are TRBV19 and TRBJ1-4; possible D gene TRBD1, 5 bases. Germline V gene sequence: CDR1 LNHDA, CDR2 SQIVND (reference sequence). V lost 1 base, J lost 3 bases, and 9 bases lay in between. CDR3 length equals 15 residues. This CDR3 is CASSIVGGANEKLFF. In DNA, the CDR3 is TGTGCCAGTAGTATAGTGGGAGGGGCTAATGAAAAACTGTTTTTT.

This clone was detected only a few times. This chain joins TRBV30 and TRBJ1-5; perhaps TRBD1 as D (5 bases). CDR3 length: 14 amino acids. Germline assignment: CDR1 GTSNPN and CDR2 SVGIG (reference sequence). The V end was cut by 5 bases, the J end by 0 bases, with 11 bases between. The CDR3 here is CAWGGENSNQPQHF. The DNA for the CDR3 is TGTGCCTGGGGGGGAGAGAATAGCAATCAGCCCCAGCATTTT.

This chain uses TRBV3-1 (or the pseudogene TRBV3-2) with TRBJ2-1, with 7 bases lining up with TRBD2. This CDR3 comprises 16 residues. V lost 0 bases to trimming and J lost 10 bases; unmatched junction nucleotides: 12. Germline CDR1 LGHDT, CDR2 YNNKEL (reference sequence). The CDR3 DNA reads TGTGCCAGCAGCCAAGATAGCGCGGGAGTCCCCGGAGAGCAGTTCTTC. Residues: CASSQDSAGVPGEQFF.

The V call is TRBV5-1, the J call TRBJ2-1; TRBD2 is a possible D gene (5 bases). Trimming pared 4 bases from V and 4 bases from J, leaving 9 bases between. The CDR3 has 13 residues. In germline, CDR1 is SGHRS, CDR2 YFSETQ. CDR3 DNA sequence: TGCGCCAGCAGCCCGGACTGGTACAATGAGCAGTTCTTC. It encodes CASSPDWYNEQFF. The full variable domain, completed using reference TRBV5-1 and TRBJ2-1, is KAGVTQTPRYLIKTRGQQVTLSCSPISGHRSVSWYQQTPGQGLQFLFEYFSETQRNKGNFPGRFSGRQFSNSRSEMNVSTLELGDSALYLCASSPDWYNEQFFGPGTRLTVL.

CDR3 DNA sequence: TGTGCCAGCAGCCAGTCCCCGGGGCTAGCGGGGGCCTCCTACAATGAGCAGTTCTTC. Protein: CASSQSPGLAGASYNEQFF. The V gene is TRBV14, the J gene TRBJ2-1; 10 nucleotides agree with TRBD2. Trimming at V came to 3 bases and at J to 0 bases, leaving 11 bases not matched to a gene. Germline assignment: CDR1 SGHDN and CDR2 FVKESK. The CDR3 is 19 amino acids.

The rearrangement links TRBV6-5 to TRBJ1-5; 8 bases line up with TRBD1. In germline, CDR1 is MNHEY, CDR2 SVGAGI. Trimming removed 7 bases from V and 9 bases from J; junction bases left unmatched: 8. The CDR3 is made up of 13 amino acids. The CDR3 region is CASMGTGLPPQHF. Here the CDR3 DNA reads TGTGCCAGCATGGGGACAGGACTTCCGCCCCAGCATTTT.

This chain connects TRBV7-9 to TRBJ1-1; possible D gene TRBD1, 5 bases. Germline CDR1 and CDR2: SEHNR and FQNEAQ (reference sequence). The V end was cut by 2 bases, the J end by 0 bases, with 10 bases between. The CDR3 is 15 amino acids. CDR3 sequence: CASSLSVGVNTEAFF. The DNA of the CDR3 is TGTGCCAGCAGCTTAAGTGTAGGGGTGAACACTGAAGCTTTCTTT.

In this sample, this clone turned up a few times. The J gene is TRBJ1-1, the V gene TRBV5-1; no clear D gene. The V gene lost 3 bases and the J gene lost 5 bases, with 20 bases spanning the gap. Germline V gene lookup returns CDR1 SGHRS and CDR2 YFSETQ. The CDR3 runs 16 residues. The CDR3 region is CASSSREARGGTEAFF. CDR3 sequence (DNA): TGCGCCAGCAGCTCTCGTGAGGCTCGGGGTGGGACTGAAGCTTTCTTT.

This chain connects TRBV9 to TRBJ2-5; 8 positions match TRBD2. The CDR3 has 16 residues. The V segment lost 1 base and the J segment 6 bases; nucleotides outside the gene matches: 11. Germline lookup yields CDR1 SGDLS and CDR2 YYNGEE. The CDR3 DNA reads TGTGCCAGCAGCGTATCAGCGGGGGCCGGTCGCAAGACCCAGTACTTC. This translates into CASSVSAGAGRKTQYF.